The 23 T cell receptor beta chains in this list originate from one sample, sequenced in a study of blood T cell repertoires in COVID-19. Profiled with immunoSEQ multiplex PCR; TCRdb holds only in-frame clones, not every one. This repertoire shows roughly 500,000 clones, around 87% found once; its top ten account for 1.8%. Material: PBMCs or T cells enriched from blood (not recorded which). Receptor source: a woman aged 40 to 50 who had recovered from COVID-19.

The chain is built from TRBV10-3 and TRBJ2-1; TRBD2 agrees at 8 bases. The CDR3 length is 16 residues. V trimming: 2 bases; J trimming: 4 bases; junction bases outside the gene matches: 7. In germline, CDR1 is ENHRY, CDR2 SYGVKD. CDR3 in amino acids: CAISEGSSGEYNEQFF. The CDR3 nucleotides are TGTGCCATCAGTGAGGGGAGTAGCGGGGAGTACAATGAGCAGTTCTTC.

V gene TRBV29-1 combines with J gene TRBJ1-1; the D is unclear. Per the germline V gene, CDR1 is SQVTM and CDR2 is ANQGSEA. The CDR3 is 12 residues long. The V gene lost 6 bases and the J gene lost 4 bases, with 12 bases spanning the gap. The CDR3 DNA reads as TGCAGCGTGGCACGGGTTGGCACTGAAGCTTTCTTT. This codes for CSVARVGTEAFF.

This CDR3 reads CASSYVAAYNEQFF. In nucleotides, the CDR3 is TGTGCCAGCAGTTATGTAGCGGCTTACAATGAGCAGTTCTTC. The chain couples TRBV6-2 or TRBV6-3 to TRBJ2-1, with a weak D call TRBD2 (6 bases). Germline V gives CDR1 MNHEY, CDR2 SVGEGT. Trimming shortened V by 3 bases and J by 4 bases, and 10 bases separated the two germline ends. CDR3 length: 14 amino acids.

This clone appeared a single time. The chain combines TRBV7-2 with TRBJ2-3, with 8 bases that match TRBD2. The CDR3 loop spans 14 amino acids. Germline V gene sequence: CDR1 SGHTA, CDR2 FQGNSA. The J segment lost 7 bases and the V segment lost 5 bases, leaving 8 bases of the junction unmatched. Here the CDR3 DNA reads TGTGCCAGCAGCCCCGGGGGGGGCATGAATACGCAGTATTTT. Amino acids: CASSPGGGMNTQYF.

The chain recombines TRBV29-1 with TRBJ1-1, with D unclear. V lost 4 bases, J lost 1 base, and 10 bases lay in between. CDR1 SQVTM and CDR2 ANQGSEA come from the germline V gene. The CDR3 runs to 13 residues. As DNA, the CDR3 is TGCAGCGTTGTTCGACGGGGGAACACTGAAGCTTTCTTT. Protein: CSVVRRGNTEAFF.

The chain employs TRBV9 and TRBJ1-1; a weak D match, TRBD1 (5 bases). In germline, CDR1 is SGDLS, CDR2 YYNGEE. V lost 0 bases, J lost 7 bases, and 10 bases lay in between. The CDR3 runs 13 residues. CDR3 amino acids: CASSVAGGGEAFF. CDR3 in DNA: TGTGCCAGCAGCGTAGCTGGGGGGGGTGAAGCTTTCTTT.

The table lists this clone with a count of one. The chain employs TRBV11-2 and TRBJ2-3; 7 bases line up with TRBD2. The CDR3 spans 16 residues. V shed 2 bases and J 0 bases; nucleotides not matched to a gene: 5. Germline CDR1 is SGHAT and CDR2 is FQNNGV. The CDR3 sequence is CASSLLWEGSTDTQYF. Written as DNA, the CDR3 is TGTGCCAGCAGCTTACTGTGGGAGGGAAGCACAGATACGCAGTATTTT.

The chain combines TRBV29-1 with TRBJ2-5; the D gene is possibly TRBD2 (6 bases). Deletions cut 5 bases from V and 4 bases from J, with 17 bases between. CDR3 length: 14 residues. Germline lookup yields CDR1 SQVTM and CDR2 ANQGSEA. The CDR3 coding sequence is TGCAGCGTTTTCGGGGGAACCGGGAGAGAGACCCAGTACTTC. This codes for CSVFGGTGRETQYF.

This clone was recorded only once. J is TRBJ1-2 and V is TRBV2, with TRBD1 matching over 9 bases. Germline lookup yields CDR1 SNHLY and CDR2 FYNNEI. The CDR3 has 15 residues. Trimming removed 7 bases from V and 6 bases from J; junction bases left unmatched: 12. This CDR3 reads CASTRPGQGSHGYTF. Here the CDR3 DNA reads TGTGCCAGCACTAGACCGGGACAGGGATCGCATGGCTACACCTTC.

The chain recombines TRBV19 with TRBJ2-3, with TRBD1 as a possible D gene (6 bases). Per the germline V gene, CDR1 is LNHDA and CDR2 is SQIVND (reference sequence). Trimming cost V 5 bases and J 5 bases, with 14 bases left between them. The CDR3 contains 14 residues. The CDR3 spells CASSPADRLDTQYF. Here the CDR3 DNA reads TGTGCCAGTAGTCCCGCCGACAGGCTAGATACGCAGTATTTT. Looking up the rest from reference TRBV19 and TRBJ2-3 gives the full variable domain: DGGITQSPKYLFRKEGQNVTLSCEQNLNHDAMYWYRQDPGQGLRLIYYSQIVNDFQKGDIAEGYSVSREKKESFPLTVTSAQKNPTAFYLCASSPADRLDTQYFGPGTRLTVL.

The gene calls are TRBV9 and TRBJ1-2; weak D call: TRBD1 (6 bases). CDR3 length equals 14 residues. CDR1 and CDR2 (germline): SGDLS, YYNGEE. Trimming removed 0 bases at V and 4 bases at J, with 10 bases between. CDR3 bases: TGTGCCAGCAGCGTAGAGCCAGGGGCCTATGGCTACACCTTC. As protein: CASSVEPGAYGYTF.

As to this clone: The junction departs from the called germline gene at one end, perhaps through a read error. The V gene is TRBV7-6, the J gene TRBJ2-7, with 8 nucleotides matching TRBD1. CDR3 length equals 15 residues. Germline assignment: CDR1 SGHVS and CDR2 FNYEAQ. This CDR3 reads CASSLAGTGSHEQYF. CDR3 DNA: TGTGCCAGCAGCTTAGCTGGGACAGGCTCCCACGAGCAGTACTTC.

The chain links TRBV5-1 to TRBJ1-1; TRBD1 agrees at 7 bases. The ends lost 4 bases at V and 0 bases at J; junction bases unmatched: 0. Per the germline V gene, CDR1 is SGHRS and CDR2 is YFSETQ. The CDR3 runs to 13 residues. This chain's CDR3 is CASSQGVNTEAFF. The CDR3 nucleotides read TGCGCCAGCAGCCAGGGGGTGAACACTGAAGCTTTCTTT.

This clone appeared once. The chain is built from TRBV12-3 or TRBV12-4 and TRBJ1-1; D is uncertain. This CDR3 has 13 amino acids. Trimming stripped 3 bases from V and 2 bases from J, with 7 bases between. The CDR3 bases are TGTGCCAGCAGTTTTGTATTAAACACTGAAGCTTTCTTT. It is translated as CASSFVLNTEAFF.

The chain combines TRBV2 with TRBJ2-2; 7 bases match TRBD1. With 6 bases clipped from V and 2 bases from J, the junction kept 9 bases outside the gene matches. The CDR3 is made up of 16 amino acids. Germline CDR1 and CDR2: SNHLY and FYNNEI. CDR3 loop: CASSHEGAVNTGELFF. The CDR3 nucleotides are TGTGCCAGCAGCCACGAGGGGGCAGTTAACACCGGGGAGCTGTTTTTT. Based on the CDR3 plus reference TRBV2 and TRBJ2-2, the full variable domain is EPEVTQTPSHQVTQMGQEVILRCVPISNHLYFYWYRQILGQKVEFLVSFYNNEISEKSEIFDDQFSVERPDGSNFTLKIRSTKLEDSAMYFCASSHEGAVNTGELFFGEGSRLTVL.

The rearrangement joins TRBV20-1 to TRBJ1-5; no definite D call. The CDR3 is made up of 18 amino acids. Trimming took 3 bases from V and 0 from J, leaving 21 bases between them. The germline V gene encodes CDR1 DFQATT and CDR2 SNEGSKA (reference sequence). The CDR3 nucleotides read TGCAGTGCTAGTACACCAATTAATCAGTCGTATAGCAATCAGCCCCAGCATTTT. Encoded protein: CSASTPINQSYSNQPQHF.

The chain is built from TRBV5-1 and TRBJ2-3; the match to TRBD1 covers 8 bases. CDR3 length equals 14 residues. From germline, CDR1 is SGHRS and CDR2 YFSETQ. With 4 bases clipped from V and 5 bases from J, the junction kept 6 bases outside the gene matches. CDR3 region: CASSRQGAEDTQYF. The CDR3 bases are TGCGCCAGCAGCAGGCAGGGGGCGGAAGATACGCAGTATTTT.

The gene calls are TRBV6-1 and TRBJ1-6; no definite D call. Germline V gives CDR1 MNHNS, CDR2 SASEGT. V was trimmed by 1 base and J by 10 bases, leaving 8 bases between them. CDR3 size: 13 residues. CDR3 residues: CASSEGVGSPLHF. As DNA, the CDR3 is TGTGCCAGCAGTGAAGGAGTCGGGTCACCCCTCCACTTT.

The rearrangement joins TRBV29-1 to TRBJ2-1; D not certain. V lost 5 bases and J lost 0, with 11 bases in between. The CDR3 covers 14 residues. Germline V gene sequence: CDR1 SQVTM, CDR2 ANQGSEA. The CDR3 region is CSVTAASSYNEQFF. CDR3 in DNA: TGCAGCGTTACAGCCGCAAGCTCCTACAATGAGCAGTTCTTC.

This clone has only one observation. The V and J genes are TRBV28 and TRBJ2-7; TRBD1 might be the D (6 bases). V was cut by 3 bases and J by 3 bases, with 15 bases left in between. CDR1 and CDR2 from the germline V gene are MDHEN and SYDVKM. The CDR3 is 15 amino acids. The chain's CDR3 is CASSFLGTTNYEQYF. The CDR3 nucleotides read TGTGCCAGCAGTTTCCTCGGGACAACTAACTACGAGCAGTACTTC.

The V call is TRBV5-1, the J call TRBJ1-1; D remains ambiguous. The CDR3 length is 17 residues. CDR1 and CDR2 (germline): SGHRS, YFSETQ. The V gene lost 2 bases and the J gene lost 0 bases, with 17 bases spanning the gap. Here the CDR3 reads CASSFGSEALMNTEAFF. The CDR3 DNA sequence: TGCGCCAGCAGCTTCGGTTCTGAGGCCCTTATGAACACTGAAGCTTTCTTT.

This chain connects TRBV18 to TRBJ1-1; the D is unclear. The CDR3 is made up of 13 amino acids. The V end lost 1 base, the J end lost 4 bases, and 7 bases lay between the germline ends. The germline V gene has CDR1 KGHSH and CDR2 LQKENI. This CDR3 is CASSPQGGTEAFF. CDR3 nucleotide sequence: TGTGCCAGCTCACCACAGGGAGGCACTGAAGCTTTCTTT. Looking up the rest from reference TRBV18 and TRBJ1-1 gives the full variable domain: NAGVMQNPRHLVRRRGQEARLRCSPMKGHSHVYWYRQLPEEGLKFMVYLQKENIIDESGMPKERFSAEFPKEGPSILRIQQVVRGDSAAYFCASSPQGGTEAFFGQGTRLTVV.

The chain links TRBV3-1 (or the pseudogene TRBV3-2) to TRBJ2-5, with D possibly matching TRBD2 (7 bases). From germline, CDR1 is LGHDT and CDR2 YNNKEL (reference sequence). The CDR3 extends over 17 amino acids. Between the trimmed V and J ends, which lost 1 base and 4 bases, there was a span of 19 bases. CDR3 amino acids: CASSQGCGEGGGETQYF. As DNA, the CDR3 is TGTGCCAGCAGCCAAGGTTGTGGGGAGGGGGGAGGAGAGACCCAGTACTTC.